A selection of T cell receptor beta chains follows, all from one sample in a study of T cells in Graves' hyperthyroidism and ophthalmopathy. TCRdb re-called the multiplex PCR reads with MiXCR, one entry per CDR3 protein. The sample consists of fewer than 900,000 distinct CDR3 sequences, 18% of them appearing once. The source material was blood. The receptors here all came from a woman in her forties or fifties with Graves' hyperthyroidism that later progressed to Graves' ophthalmopathy. The CDR3 runs from the conserved cysteine through the conserved F or W. A D gene is named only where the DNA matches it firmly. Size is omitted from some rows. Given values are once, few, many or a class for expanded clones.

cdr3_nt: TGTGCCAGCAGCTTAGGGGCCCGGGGTGGCTACACCTTC
cdr3_aa: CASSLGARGGYTF
j_call: TRBJ1-2
v_call: TRBV7-8
clone_size: few
d_call: -

cdr3_nt: TGTGCCAGCTCACCATCTGGGACAGGGGCTATATCCTACGAGCAGTACTTC
cdr3_aa: CASSPSGTGAISYEQYF
j_call: TRBJ2-7
v_call: TRBV18
clone_size: -
d_call: TRBD1

cdr3_nt: TGTGCCAGCAGTTTCTCTTCTCAGCCCCAGCATTTT
cdr3_aa: CASSFSSQPQHF
j_call: TRBJ1-5
v_call: TRBV12-3/TRBV12-4
clone_size: few
d_call: -

cdr3_nt: TGTGCCAGCAGCCAAGGGCTAAGGACAGGTTCTGGCTACACCTTC
cdr3_aa: CASSQGLRTGSGYTF
j_call: TRBJ1-2
v_call: TRBV4-2
clone_size: few
d_call: TRBD1

cdr3_nt: TGTGCCAGTAGTACGGGACGGAACATGAACACTGAAGCTTTCTTT
cdr3_aa: CASSTGRNMNTEAFF
j_call: TRBJ1-1
v_call: TRBV19
clone_size: few
d_call: -

cdr3_nt: TGTGCCAGCAGCGCAACCGGGACTATGGGAGAGACCCAGTACTTC
cdr3_aa: CASSATGTMGETQYF
j_call: TRBJ2-5
v_call: TRBV7-9
clone_size: -
d_call: TRBD2

cdr3_nt: TGTGCCAGCTCACCACGGAAGGGTGGAAGCTTCACAGATACGCAGTATTTT
cdr3_aa: CASSPRKGGSFTDTQYF
j_call: TRBJ2-3
v_call: TRBV18
clone_size: -
d_call: -

cdr3_nt: TGTGCCAGTAGTAGGGGGGCCAGACAGGAGCAGTTCTTC
cdr3_aa: CASSRGARQEQFF
j_call: TRBJ2-1
v_call: TRBV19
clone_size: -
d_call: -

cdr3_nt: TGTGCCAGCTCACCTTTTAACGAGGACTACTACAATGAGCAGTTCTTC
cdr3_aa: CASSPFNEDYYNEQFF
j_call: TRBJ2-1
v_call: TRBV18
clone_size: -
d_call: -

cdr3_nt: TGTGCCAGCAGTTCGCAGGGTACGCACCAGCCCCAGCATTTT
cdr3_aa: CASSSQGTHQPQHF
j_call: TRBJ1-5
v_call: TRBV2
clone_size: -
d_call: -

cdr3_nt: TGTGCCAGCAGCCCTGACAGGGAGGGTTCCTACGAGCAGTACTTC
cdr3_aa: CASSPDREGSYEQYF
j_call: TRBJ2-7
v_call: TRBV7-9
clone_size: -
d_call: -

cdr3_nt: TGCGCCAGCAGAATGGACGGGAGCTCTGGAAACACCATATATTTT
cdr3_aa: CASRMDGSSGNTIYF
j_call: TRBJ1-3
v_call: TRBV5-1
clone_size: many
d_call: -

cdr3_nt: TGTGCCAGCAGTAGGGACAGAAGCTATAATTCACCCCTCCACTTT
cdr3_aa: CASSRDRSYNSPLHF
j_call: TRBJ1-6
v_call: TRBV2
clone_size: many
d_call: TRBD1

cdr3_nt: TGTGCCAGCAGTCCGGTTGACAGTCGGGGCAATCAGCCCCAGCATTTT
cdr3_aa: CASSPVDSRGNQPQHF
j_call: TRBJ1-5
v_call: TRBV12-3/TRBV12-4
clone_size: few
d_call: -

cdr3_nt: TGTGCCAGCAGCGTTGAGGGACAGTTCAATCAGCCCCAGCATTTT
cdr3_aa: CASSVEGQFNQPQHF
j_call: TRBJ1-5
v_call: TRBV9
clone_size: -
d_call: TRBD1

cdr3_nt: TGTGCCAGTAACCCTTCGTCCGCTGGAAACACCATATATTTT
cdr3_aa: CASNPSSAGNTIYF
j_call: TRBJ1-3
v_call: TRBV19
clone_size: -
d_call: -

cdr3_nt: TGCAGTGCTAGATCAAGAAACTTGGTGGATCAGCCCCAGCATTTT
cdr3_aa: CSARSRNLVDQPQHF
j_call: TRBJ1-5
v_call: TRBV20-1
clone_size: many
d_call: -

cdr3_nt: TGCAGTGCTAGCTGGAGCTCCTACAATGAGCAGTTCTTC
cdr3_aa: CSASWSSYNEQFF
j_call: TRBJ2-1
v_call: TRBV20-1
clone_size: many
d_call: -

cdr3_nt: TGTGCCAGCAGTACAGGGGGCTCAGAAGCTTTCTTT
cdr3_aa: CASSTGGSEAFF
j_call: TRBJ1-1
v_call: TRBV27
clone_size: few
d_call: TRBD1

cdr3_nt: TGTGCCAGCAGTGACGCTGGAGGTACTGAAGCTTTCTTT
cdr3_aa: CASSDAGGTEAFF
j_call: TRBJ1-1
v_call: TRBV6-4
clone_size: many
d_call: -